Listed here are 32 T cell receptor beta chains from one sample, sequenced in a study of blood T cell repertoires in COVID-19. The assay was immunoSEQ multiplex PCR, and TCRdb's table has in-frame clones only and misses some. The sample consists of about 300,000 clones, over 75% of them appearing once. Sequenced sample: PBMCs or T cells enriched from blood (not recorded which). These TCRs come from a woman under 30 who had recovered from COVID-19.

V and J are TRBV7-9 and TRBJ1-1; 7 bases fit TRBD1. The V gene's germline CDR1 is SEHNR and CDR2 FQNEAQ (reference sequence). The CDR3 totals 15 residues. The trim removed 4 bases at V and 2 bases at J, leaving 7 bases unmatched. The CDR3 nucleotides read TGTGCCAGCAGCTCCGCCAGACAGGGAAACACTGAAGCTTTCTTT. Translating gives CASSSARQGNTEAFF.

CDR3 coding DNA: TGCGCCAGCAGCGACAGTGACAATGAGCAGTTCTTC. Translating it yields CASSDSDNEQFF. V gene TRBV5-1 combines with J gene TRBJ2-1; the D gene is possibly TRBD1 (5 bases). Trimming pared 4 bases from V and 5 bases from J, leaving 7 bases between. The V gene's germline CDR1 is SGHRS and CDR2 YFSETQ. This CDR3 region has 12 residues.

The chain is built from TRBV2 and TRBJ1-6; D gene uncertain. Germline V lookup: CDR1 SNHLY, CDR2 FYNNEI. The CDR3 sequence is 12 residues long. The V and J ends lost 7 bases and 7 bases respectively, with 8 bases between them. In DNA, the CDR3 is TGTGCCAGCACGCAGGCGAATTCACCCCTCCACTTT. Protein sequence: CASTQANSPLHF.

For the CDR3, the DNA is TGTGCCAGCAGCTCTTTGCGGGAGTGGGGCAATGAGCAGTTCTTC. Protein sequence: CASSSLREWGNEQFF. The gene calls are TRBV6-5 and TRBJ2-1, with 7 bases identical to TRBD2. The germline V gene has CDR1 MNHEY and CDR2 SVGAGI. CDR3 length: 15 residues. V shed 6 bases, J shed 6 bases, and the junction held 11 bases outside the gene matches.

The chain recombines TRBV2 with TRBJ1-1, with D possibly being TRBD1 (5 bases). The CDR3 sequence is 11 residues long. Trimming took off 4 bases at V and 11 bases at J, with 11 bases between the two ends. Germline CDR1 and CDR2: SNHLY and FYNNEI. The CDR3 protein is CASSVEGLAFF. CDR3 DNA sequence: TGTGCCAGCAGTGTGGAGGGGCTTGCTTTCTTT. The full variable domain, completed using reference TRBV2 and TRBJ1-1, is EPEVTQTPSHQVTQMGQEVILRCVPISNHLYFYWYRQILGQKVEFLVSFYNNEISEKSEIFDDQFSVERPDGSNFTLKIRSTKLEDSAMYFCASSVEGLAFFGQGTRLTVV.

The chain carries TRBV27 and TRBJ1-5; the match to TRBD1 covers 8 bases. Germline V CDR1 and CDR2: MNHEY, SMNVEV (reference sequence). V was pared by 6 bases and J by 0 bases, with 4 bases of the junction left unmatched. The CDR3 has 15 residues. The CDR3 reads CASRTGENSNQPQHF. CDR3 DNA: TGTGCCAGCAGGACAGGGGAAAATAGCAATCAGCCCCAGCATTTT.

The chain employs TRBV18 and TRBJ2-7; 15 bases line up with TRBD2. The germline V gene encodes CDR1 KGHSH and CDR2 LQKENI. The V and J ends lost 6 bases and 6 bases, in that order; junction bases with no gene match: 3. The CDR3 has 14 residues. The chain's CDR3 is CASSPGLAGGEQYF. The CDR3 region has the DNA TGTGCCAGCTCCCCGGGACTAGCGGGGGGCGAGCAGTACTTC.

This clone was observed once. The chain joins TRBV11-2 to TRBJ1-3, with 7 positions matching TRBD1. After removal of 2 bases from V and 2 bases from J, the junction contained 6 bases not matched to a gene. Germline CDR1 reads SGHAT; CDR2 reads FQNNGV. The CDR3 is 16 amino acids. CDR3: CASSLYTGTAGNTIYF. DNA for the CDR3: TGTGCCAGCAGCTTATATACCGGGACAGCTGGAAACACCATATATTTT.

The chain couples TRBV5-3 to TRBJ2-6, with D possibly being TRBD2 (6 bases). TRBV5-3 is reported as an ORF; its role is uncertain. The CDR3 spans 18 residues. Trimming left V 4 bases short and J 1 base short, with 18 bases between. CDR3 DNA: TGTGCCAGAAGCCCGTGGGCAGGAGGGATATCTGGGGCCAACGTCCTGACTTTC. Encoded protein: CARSPWAGGISGANVLTF.

The sample holds one count of this clone. The chain is built from TRBV5-1 and TRBJ2-7; D might be TRBD1 (6 bases). Trimming stripped 4 bases from V and 4 bases from J, with 15 bases between. CDR3 size: 14 residues. CDR1 SGHRS and CDR2 YFSETQ come from the germline V gene. CDR3 in amino acids: CASSLVGADYEQYF. The CDR3 region has the DNA TGCGCCAGCAGCCTGGTGGGGGCGGATTACGAGCAGTACTTC.

There are a few counts of this clone. The chain combines TRBV6-5 with TRBJ1-5; 9 bases fit TRBD1. CDR3 length equals 14 residues. Germline-derived CDR1 and CDR2 are MNHEY and SVGAGI. J gave up 7 bases and V 6 bases, and 7 bases lay outside the gene matches. CDR3 coding DNA: TGTGCCAGCAGCGAGACAGGGGGTAGGCAGCCCCAGCATTTT. Residues: CASSETGGRQPQHF.

This clone has only one observation. This chain uses TRBV5-1 with TRBJ1-2; 8 bases agree with TRBD1. The V segment lost 4 bases and the J segment 7 bases; nucleotides outside the gene matches: 12. This CDR3 region has 15 residues. The germline gives CDR1 SGHRS, CDR2 YFSETQ. CDR3 bases: TGCGCCAGCAGCGCTCGGACAGGGAAGGCTGTTGGCTACACCTTC. This encodes CASSARTGKAVGYTF.

The V and J genes are TRBV4-1 and TRBJ1-5, with 7 nucleotides matching TRBD1. The V segment lost 6 bases and the J segment 0 bases; nucleotides outside the gene matches: 11. CDR3 length: 17 amino acids. CDR1 and CDR2 from the germline V gene are MGHRA and YSYEKL. This CDR3 is CASRTGTAADSNQPQHF. In DNA form, the CDR3 reads TGCGCCAGCAGAACCGGGACAGCGGCGGATAGCAATCAGCCCCAGCATTTT.

The rearrangement uses TRBV6-5 and TRBJ2-1, with 11 bases lining up with TRBD2. Trimming at V came to 5 bases and at J to 5 bases, leaving 2 bases not matched to a gene. CDR1 and CDR2 from the germline V gene are MNHEY and SVGAGI. The CDR3 loop spans 14 amino acids. The CDR3 nucleotides read TGTGCCAGCAGTCAGGGACTAGCGGACAATGAGCAGTTCTTC. This gives the protein CASSQGLADNEQFF.

The genes are TRBV28 and TRBJ1-2; D ambiguous. Trimming cost V 5 bases and J 1 base, with 14 bases left between them. This CDR3 spans 15 amino acids. Germline CDR1 is MDHEN and CDR2 is SYDVKM. The CDR3 spells CASSLRPSLNYGYTF. The CDR3 nucleotides read TGTGCCAGCAGTCTCCGCCCGAGTCTTAACTATGGCTACACCTTC.

The CDR3 loop reads CASSSRAPWESEAFF. Written as DNA, the CDR3 is TGTGCCAGCAGTTCAAGGGCCCCGTGGGAGTCTGAAGCTTTCTTT. V is TRBV6-5 and J is TRBJ1-1, with D unresolved. Trimming shortened V by 4 bases and J by 6 bases, and 18 bases separated the two germline ends. Per germline, CDR1 MNHEY and CDR2 SVGAGI. This CDR3 region has 15 residues.

This sequence joins TRBV3-1 (or the pseudogene TRBV3-2) and TRBJ1-6; no definite D call. CDR1 is LGHDT, CDR2 YNNKEL, per germline (reference sequence). The CDR3 covers 17 residues. V was pared by 0 bases and J by 4 bases, with 13 bases between. The chain's CDR3 is CASSQEAVAQYNSPLHF. The CDR3 DNA reads as TGTGCCAGCAGCCAAGAAGCCGTTGCACAGTATAATTCACCCCTCCACTTT.

This chain connects TRBV6-5 to TRBJ2-3; 9 bases map to TRBD2. CDR1 and CDR2 from the germline V gene are MNHEY and SVGAGI. The CDR3 length is 15 residues. V trimming: 6 bases; J trimming: 4 bases; junction bases outside the gene matches: 8. The CDR3 loop reads CASSSGLAVSDTQYF. CDR3 coding DNA: TGTGCCAGCAGCTCGGGACTAGCTGTTTCAGATACGCAGTATTTT.

The rearrangement uses TRBV5-5 and TRBJ1-2, with TRBD1 matching 7 bases. CDR1 and CDR2 from the germline V gene are SGHKS and YYEKEE (reference sequence). Trimming took 1 base from V and 2 from J; bases not matched to a gene: 5. CDR3 length equals 15 residues. CDR3 nucleotides: TGTGCCAGCAGCTTGACGGACAGGACCAACTATGGCTACACCTTC. As protein: CASSLTDRTNYGYTF.

The CDR3 DNA reads TGTGCCAGCAGTCAGACAGAGGCCACCGGGGAGCTGTTTTTT. Encoded protein: CASSQTEATGELFF. V usage is TRBV6-5 and J usage is TRBJ2-2; TRBD1 might be the D (5 bases). The CDR3 is made up of 14 amino acids. The V end was cut by 5 bases, the J end by 4 bases, with 11 bases between. The germline V gene encodes CDR1 MNHEY and CDR2 SVGAGI.

This rearrangement joins TRBV9 to TRBJ2-1; tentative D call: TRBD2 (7 bases). The CDR3 runs to 17 residues. V lost 2 bases and J lost 2, with 17 bases in between. From germline, CDR1 is SGDLS and CDR2 YYNGEE. CDR3 loop: CASSVYVGGTTYNEQFF. CDR3 coding DNA: TGTGCCAGCAGCGTCTACGTGGGGGGGACAACCTACAATGAGCAGTTCTTC.

This clone was observed a single time. The chain links TRBV4-1 to TRBJ1-4; 7 nucleotides align to TRBD1. The CDR3 loop spans 16 amino acids. V gave up 8 bases and J gave up 3 bases; unmatched junction bases: 12. Germline V lookup: CDR1 MGHRA, CDR2 YSYEKL. The chain's CDR3 is CASCVTSGTANEKLFF. The DNA for the CDR3 is TGCGCCAGCTGCGTAACTTCCGGGACAGCTAATGAAAAACTGTTTTTT.

CDR3 residues: CASSPRQGLSSGNTIYF. Written as DNA, the CDR3 is TGTGCCAGCTCACCAAGACAGGGGCTAAGCTCTGGAAACACCATATATTTT. The rearrangement joins TRBV18 to TRBJ1-3; 8 bases align to TRBD1. Trimming cost V 2 bases and J 0 bases; bases outside gene matches: 6. Per the germline V gene, CDR1 is KGHSH and CDR2 is LQKENI. The CDR3 spans 17 residues. Filled out from reference TRBV18 and TRBJ1-3, the complete variable domain reads NAGVMQNPRHLVRRRGQEARLRCSPMKGHSHVYWYRQLPEEGLKFMVYLQKENIIDESGMPKERFSAEFPKEGPSILRIQQVVRGDSAAYFCASSPRQGLSSGNTIYFGEGSWLTVV.

The rearrangement uses TRBV9 and TRBJ2-2; 7 bases line up with TRBD1. Trimming took 3 bases from V and 3 from J; bases not matched to a gene: 5. Germline CDR1 SGDLS, CDR2 YYNGEE. The CDR3 runs 15 residues. CDR3 protein: CASSDRDSYTGELFF. The DNA for the CDR3 is TGTGCCAGCAGCGACCGGGACAGCTACACCGGGGAGCTGTTTTTT.

This chain connects TRBV4-1 to TRBJ2-5, with TRBD1 matching over 9 bases. V lost 2 bases, J lost 5 bases, and 6 bases stayed unmatched. The V gene's germline CDR1 is MGHRA and CDR2 YSYEKL. The CDR3 contains 15 residues. CDR3 nucleotides: TGCGCCAGCAGCCAATCCGGGACAGGGCAGGAGACCCAGTACTTC. Encoded protein: CASSQSGTGQETQYF.

The chain is built from TRBV7-9 and TRBJ1-6, with unresolved D. V lost 1 base and J 2 bases, leaving 6 bases between the germline ends. The CDR3 consists of 15 residues. CDR1 is SEHNR, CDR2 FQNEAQ, per germline (reference sequence). For the CDR3, the DNA is TGTGCCAGCAGCTTAGGAGAAGCCTATAATTCACCCCTCCACTTT. The encoded protein is CASSLGEAYNSPLHF.

The gene calls are TRBV5-1 and TRBJ1-2; TRBD1 might be the D (6 bases). The CDR3 is 16 amino acids. The germline V and J ends were trimmed by 4 bases and 2 bases, with 18 bases remaining between them. Germline CDR1 reads SGHRS; CDR2 reads YFSETQ. Here the CDR3 reads CASSGGGGGSNYGYTF. In DNA form, the CDR3 reads TGCGCCAGCAGCGGGGGCGGTGGAGGCTCGAACTATGGCTACACCTTC. Supplemented by reference TRBV5-1 and TRBJ1-2, the full variable domain reads KAGVTQTPRYLIKTRGQQVTLSCSPISGHRSVSWYQQTPGQGLQFLFEYFSETQRNKGNFPGRFSGRQFSNSRSEMNVSTLELGDSALYLCASSGGGGGSNYGYTFGSGTRLTVV.

This chain's CDR3 is CSVGTGAGQPQHF. The CDR3 DNA is TGCAGCGTGGGGACAGGGGCGGGTCAGCCCCAGCATTTT. The chain employs TRBV29-1 and TRBJ1-5; 10 bases are a match to TRBD1. V dropped 6 bases and J dropped 6; count of bases not matched to a gene: 5. CDR1 and CDR2 from the germline V gene are SQVTM and ANQGSEA. The CDR3 is made up of 13 amino acids. Together with reference TRBV29-1 and TRBJ1-5, the CDR3 gives the full variable domain: SAVISQKPSRDICQRGTSLTIQCQVDSQVTMMFWYRQQPGQSLTLIATANQGSEATYESGFVIDKFPISRPNLTFSTLTVSNMSPEDSSIYLCSVGTGAGQPQHFGDGTRLSIL.

V and J are TRBV5-4 and TRBJ2-7; 11 bases agree with TRBD1. CDR1 and CDR2 from the germline V gene are SGHNT and YYREEE (reference sequence). The CDR3 totals 11 residues. The V and J ends lost 6 bases and 11 bases, in that order; junction bases with no gene match: 4. CDR3 sequence (DNA): TGTGCCAGCACTGGACAGGGGGCCAAGTACTTC. Protein product: CASTGQGAKYF.

The genes are TRBV2 and TRBJ1-5; the D gene is possibly TRBD1 (5 bases). This CDR3 spans 20 amino acids. Germline lookup yields CDR1 SNHLY and CDR2 FYNNEI. V was clipped by 1 base and J by 1 base, with 23 bases between them. CDR3 in amino acids: CASSEVVGAARRRSNQPQHF. CDR3 DNA sequence: TGTGCCAGCAGTGAAGTGGTAGGGGCGGCCCGGCGGCGCAGCAATCAGCCCCAGCATTTT.

This chain uses TRBV30 with TRBJ1-1; tentatively, D is TRBD1 (5 bases). CDR3 length: 15 amino acids. Germline loops: CDR1 GTSNPN, CDR2 SVGIG (reference sequence). Trimming pared 3 bases from V and 0 bases from J, leaving 14 bases between. The CDR3 DNA follows: TGTGCCTGGAGCATCGCGGGGGTTATGAACACTGAAGCTTTCTTT. It specifies CAWSIAGVMNTEAFF.

This clone was counted between two and nine times. This chain links TRBV10-1 with TRBJ2-7; TRBD2 aligns across 10 bases. The germline CDR1 and CDR2 sequences are WNHNN and SYGVQD (reference sequence). The CDR3 is 14 amino acids. V lost 5 bases and J lost 7; bases outside the gene matches: 8. In nucleotides, the CDR3 is TGCGCCAGCAGTCTAGCGGGAGAGGCGCAGGAGCAGTACTTC. It encodes CASSLAGEAQEQYF.